Listed below are T cell receptor beta chains from one sample, sequenced in a study of T cells in Graves' hyperthyroidism and ophthalmopathy. Using its own MiXCR run on the multiplex PCR reads, TCRdb lists one record per CDR3 protein. The sample comprises a few hundred thousand distinct CDR3 sequences, about 45% of which are singletons, and more than 7.5% rests with the top ten. The specimen sequenced was peripheral blood or thyroid tissue (not recorded which). The source of these receptors is a woman aged 18-29 years with Graves' hyperthyroidism. Both conserved end residues are part of each CDR3. D genes are given only for firm matches. Expanded clones are given a class, and other clones once, few, many or no size at all.

size: many; J: TRBJ2-5; V: TRBV7-2; D: .; length: 15; DNA: TGTGCCAGCAGCTTACGGTCCGGGGCGAAAGAGACCCAGTACTTC; CDR3: CASSLRSGAKETQYF
size: .; J: TRBJ2-1; V: TRBV7-9; D: .; length: 14; DNA: TGCGCCAGCAGCTTCATATCGGGGAACGGTGAGCAGTTCTTC; CDR3: CASSFISGNGEQFF
size: .; J: TRBJ2-6; V: TRBV5-1; D: TRBD1; length: 12; DNA: TGCGCCAGCAGCCTTGAGGGACAGCGCCTGACTTTC; CDR3: CASSLEGQRLTF
size: .; J: TRBJ2-7; V: TRBV10-3; D: TRBD2; length: 13; DNA: TGTGCCATCAAGCCGGGACTAGTGGGCGAGCAGTACTTC; CDR3: CAIKPGLVGEQYF
size: .; J: TRBJ2-2; V: TRBV11-2; D: .; length: 12; DNA: TGTGCCAGCAGCCCCAATAGTGGGGGGCTGTTTTTT; CDR3: CASSPNSGGLFF
size: .; J: TRBJ2-1; V: TRBV7-9; D: TRBD2; length: 15; DNA: TGTGCCAGCAGCTTATGGGGTAGCGGGGGCTTGGAGCAGTTCTTC; CDR3: CASSLWGSGGLEQFF
size: many; J: TRBJ1-4; V: TRBV29-1; D: TRBD1; length: 15; DNA: TGCAGCGTTCAAGCCGGACAGGGCGGTAATGAAAAACTGTTTTTT; CDR3: CSVQAGQGGNEKLFF
size: many; J: TRBJ2-7; V: TRBV27; D: TRBD2; length: 13; DNA: TGTGCCAGCAGCCCCGGGACTAGCCTCGAGCAGTACTTC; CDR3: CASSPGTSLEQYF
size: .; J: TRBJ2-2; V: TRBV7-3; D: .; length: 16; DNA: TGTGCCAGCACCCCGACCGGCGCCGCGAACACCGGGGAGCTGTTTTTT; CDR3: CASTPTGAANTGELFF
size: many; J: TRBJ2-7; V: TRBV6-6; D: TRBD1; length: 15; DNA: TGTGCCAGCAGGCGCTCCGGGGACAGGAGCTACGAGCAGTACTTC; CDR3: CASRRSGDRSYEQYF
size: .; J: TRBJ2-5; V: TRBV5-4; D: .; length: 14; DNA: TGTGCCAGCAGAGAACAGGGAGGGATAGAGACCCAGTACTTC; CDR3: CASREQGGIETQYF
size: many; J: TRBJ2-7; V: TRBV20-1; D: TRBD1; length: 15; DNA: TGCAGTGCTAGATTGCCCGGGACAGGGCTCGACGAGCAGTACTTC; CDR3: CSARLPGTGLDEQYF
size: once; J: TRBJ1-2; V: TRBV11-2; D: TRBD1; length: 14; DNA: TGTGCCAGCCTCTCCGGGACAGGGGGCCGTGGCTACACCTTC; CDR3: CASLSGTGGRGYTF
size: .; J: TRBJ2-5; V: TRBV27; D: .; length: 14; DNA: TGTGCCAGCAGTTTAAGAGTCGGAAAAGAGACCCAGTACTTC; CDR3: CASSLRVGKETQYF
size: many; J: TRBJ2-7; V: TRBV24-1; D: TRBD1; length: 16; DNA: TGTGCCACCAGTGATCCCAACAGGGGCTTACCCTACGAGCAGTACTTC; CDR3: CATSDPNRGLPYEQYF
size: few; J: TRBJ1-5; V: TRBV3-1; D: TRBD1; length: 17; DNA: TGTGCCAGCAGCCAAAGGGACAGCCACTATAGCAATCAGCCCCAGCATTTT; CDR3: CASSQRDSHYSNQPQHF
size: .; J: TRBJ2-7; V: TRBV28; D: .; length: 19; DNA: TGTGCCAGCTCACCACGGACAGGGCTGAGACTAGCGCAAACCTACGAGCAGTACTTC; CDR3: CASSPRTGLRLAQTYEQYF
size: .; J: TRBJ2-5; V: TRBV7-2; D: .; length: 14; DNA: TGTGCCAGCATTGCGGACAGGGAGGGGGAGACCCAGTACTTC; CDR3: CASIADREGETQYF
size: .; J: TRBJ1-4; V: TRBV20-1; D: .; length: 14; DNA: TGCAGTGCTAGAGTTGCCCCGGGCAGTGAAAAACTGTTTTTT; CDR3: CSARVAPGSEKLFF
size: .; J: TRBJ1-1; V: TRBV29-1; D: .; length: 13; DNA: TGCAGCGTTGGAATCGGAGGGGCATCGAAGGCTTTCTTT; CDR3: CSVGIGGASKAFF
size: few; J: TRBJ1-1; V: TRBV18; D: .; length: 13; DNA: TGTGCCAGCTTCCTATCCGGGAGCACTGAAGCTTTCTTT; CDR3: CASFLSGSTEAFF
size: .; J: TRBJ2-6; V: TRBV29-1; D: .; length: 16; DNA: TGCAGCGTTGAGCTCCCATGGTCGGCCGGGGCCAACGTCCTGACTTTC; CDR3: CSVELPWSAGANVLTF
size: many; J: TRBJ1-1; V: TRBV4-1; D: .; length: 14; DNA: TGCGCCAGCAGCCCAATCCCGCAGGGTACTGAAGCTTTCTTT; CDR3: CASSPIPQGTEAFF
size: many; J: TRBJ1-1; V: TRBV12-3/TRBV12-4; D: .; length: 14; DNA: TGTGCCAGCAGTCCAAGCGTGGGGAACACTGAAGCTTTCTTT; CDR3: CASSPSVGNTEAFF
size: .; J: TRBJ2-7; V: TRBV6-6; D: .; length: 13; DNA: TGTGCCAGCAGTGAACTACACACCTACGAGCAGTACTTC; CDR3: CASSELHTYEQYF
size: many; J: TRBJ2-7; V: TRBV29-1; D: .; length: 12; DNA: TGCAGCGTTGAAGATCTTGTCTACGAGCAGTACTTC; CDR3: CSVEDLVYEQYF
size: .; J: TRBJ2-7; V: TRBV29-1; D: .; length: 12; DNA: TGCAGCTCACCACAGGGCCGCTACGAGCAGTACTTC; CDR3: CSSPQGRYEQYF
size: .; J: TRBJ2-7; V: TRBV29-1; D: .; length: 14; DNA: TGCAGCGTTGAGGCTAGTCAGGTTACCTACGAGCAGTACTTC; CDR3: CSVEASQVTYEQYF
size: few; J: TRBJ2-1; V: TRBV7-2; D: .; length: 13; DNA: TGTGCCAGCAGGCCTCGAGGGGTGGGTGAGCAGTTCTTC; CDR3: CASRPRGVGEQFF